This T cell receptor (beta chain) was observed in a study of T cells in localized non-small cell lung cancer. The CDR3 runs 12 residues. V gave up 2 bases and J gave up 5 bases, with 6 bases separating them. Germline V gene lookup returns CDR1 SEHNR and CDR2 FQNEAQ (reference sequence). About this clone: The sample holds other DNA sequences that translate to the same CDR3.

Sequenced by immunoSEQ multiplex PCR; TCRdb stores in-frame clones only, minus some. The repertoire holds about 26,000 clones, roughly 80% seen once, with approximately 9.6% in the top ten. The material was peripheral blood, obtained before any cancer treatment. This receptor was identified in a man aged 40 to 75 with stage III squamous cell lung carcinoma. The chain joins TRBV7-9 to TRBJ2-5; D is ambiguous. This CDR3 is CASSLTEETQYF. The CDR3 DNA reads TGTGCCAGCAGCTTAACCGAGGAGACCCAGTACTTC.